A selection of T cell receptor beta chains follows, all from one sample in a study of shared clonotypes between healthy human individuals. Some clones are missing from TCRdb's copy, which holds only in-frame ones; the method was immunoSEQ multiplex PCR. The sample yields about 340,000 clones, around 67% seen once. Sequenced sample: memory CD4+ T cells sorted from blood. These receptors all stem from a young man in good health. The CDR3 runs from the conserved cysteine through the conserved F or W. The order of the fields is V gene, D gene, clone size, J gene, CDR3 DNA, CDR3 protein. The D gene is left open where the match is weak. Where a row states a size, it is once, few, many or the class of an expanded clone; other rows omit it.

V gene: TRBV6-5
D gene: TRBD2
clone size: NA
J gene: TRBJ2-7
CDR3 DNA: TGTGCCAGCAGTCGACTAGCGGGAGGTCACGAGCAGTACTTC
CDR3 protein: CASSRLAGGHEQYF

V gene: TRBV7-2
D gene: NA
clone size: NA
J gene: TRBJ2-3
CDR3 DNA: TGTGCCAGCAAGGACAATCCCACAGATACGCAGTATTTT
CDR3 protein: CASKDNPTDTQYF

V gene: TRBV29-1
D gene: TRBD2
clone size: NA
J gene: TRBJ2-1
CDR3 DNA: TGCAGCGTAAAATTCGGGACTAGCGTCACTGAGCAGTTCTTC
CDR3 protein: CSVKFGTSVTEQFF

V gene: TRBV7-2
D gene: NA
clone size: NA
J gene: TRBJ2-5
CDR3 DNA: TGTGCCAGCAGCGTTCGACCAGGAGGGGAGACCCAGTACTTC
CDR3 protein: CASSVRPGGETQYF

V gene: TRBV28
D gene: NA
clone size: NA
J gene: TRBJ2-7
CDR3 DNA: TGTGCCAGCAGTTTAGGAGCTAGCGCGTGGGGCGAGCAGTACTTC
CDR3 protein: CASSLGASAWGEQYF

V gene: TRBV11-3
D gene: NA
clone size: NA
J gene: TRBJ2-3
CDR3 DNA: TGTGCCAGCAGCCGAACTTGGGGGCGCACAGATACGCAGTATTTT
CDR3 protein: CASSRTWGRTDTQYF

V gene: TRBV30
D gene: NA
clone size: NA
J gene: TRBJ2-2
CDR3 DNA: TGTGCCTGGAGTGTGGCTAGCGGGGAGCTGTTTTTT
CDR3 protein: CAWSVASGELFF

V gene: TRBV18
D gene: NA
clone size: NA
J gene: TRBJ2-2
CDR3 DNA: TGTGCCAGCTCCCTTAAGCGGCTACAGGGCACCGGGGAGCTGTTTTTT
CDR3 protein: CASSLKRLQGTGELFF

V gene: TRBV9
D gene: NA
clone size: NA
J gene: TRBJ2-2
CDR3 DNA: TGTGCCAGCAGCGTAACGACTTTTAACACCGGGGAGCTGTTTTTT
CDR3 protein: CASSVTTFNTGELFF

V gene: TRBV5-5
D gene: NA
clone size: NA
J gene: TRBJ1-1
CDR3 DNA: TGTGCCAGCAGCTTGGAGGGCAGGGGAGGTTTCTTT
CDR3 protein: CASSLEGRGGFF

V gene: TRBV7-8
D gene: NA
clone size: many
J gene: TRBJ1-1
CDR3 DNA: TGTGCCAGCAGCGAATCGGACGGGTTCCGAAACACTGAAGCTTTCTTT
CDR3 protein: CASSESDGFRNTEAFF

V gene: TRBV5-8
D gene: NA
clone size: NA
J gene: TRBJ2-7
CDR3 DNA: TGTGCCAGCAGCGGTTACACGTCCTACGAGCAGTACTTC
CDR3 protein: CASSGYTSYEQYF

V gene: TRBV7-9
D gene: NA
clone size: NA
J gene: TRBJ2-3
CDR3 DNA: TGTGCCAGCAGCTTAGTGGCAGATACGCAGTATTTT
CDR3 protein: CASSLVADTQYF

V gene: TRBV28
D gene: NA
clone size: NA
J gene: TRBJ2-5
CDR3 DNA: TGTGCCAGCGGGGATATAGACATAAAAGAGACCCAGTACTTC
CDR3 protein: CASGDIDIKETQYF

V gene: TRBV10-3
D gene: NA
clone size: NA
J gene: TRBJ1-2
CDR3 DNA: TGTGCCATCAGTGAGCCCAGGGAAAAGGATGGCTACACCTTC
CDR3 protein: CAISEPREKDGYTF

V gene: TRBV2
D gene: NA
clone size: NA
J gene: TRBJ2-5
CDR3 DNA: TGTGCCACTGGGGGACTTGGAGAGACCCAGTACTTC
CDR3 protein: CATGGLGETQYF

V gene: TRBV5-6
D gene: NA
clone size: many
J gene: TRBJ2-4
CDR3 DNA: TGTGCCAGCAGCCGAGTGTTGTCGGGAAACATTCAGTACTTC
CDR3 protein: CASSRVLSGNIQYF

V gene: TRBV6-5
D gene: NA
clone size: NA
J gene: TRBJ1-6
CDR3 DNA: TGTGCCAGCAGCCGCTTCGGGTCACCCCTCCACTTT
CDR3 protein: CASSRFGSPLHF

V gene: TRBV10-3
D gene: NA
clone size: few
J gene: TRBJ1-1
CDR3 DNA: TGTGCCATCAGTGATAGGTTCAACACTGAAGCTTTCTTT
CDR3 protein: CAISDRFNTEAFF

V gene: TRBV28
D gene: NA
clone size: NA
J gene: TRBJ1-2
CDR3 DNA: TGTGCCAGCAGGGGGACTTCCGTTAACTATGGCTACACCTTC
CDR3 protein: CASRGTSVNYGYTF

V gene: TRBV11-3
D gene: NA
clone size: once
J gene: TRBJ2-5
CDR3 DNA: TGTGCCAGCAGCGCAGGACAGCAAGAGACCCAGTACTTC
CDR3 protein: CASSAGQQETQYF

V gene: TRBV18
D gene: TRBD2
clone size: NA
J gene: TRBJ2-1
CDR3 DNA: TGTGCCAGCTCAACATTGCTAGCGGCAACCTACAATGAGCAGTTCTTC
CDR3 protein: CASSTLLAATYNEQFF

V gene: TRBV6-4
D gene: NA
clone size: NA
J gene: TRBJ2-1
CDR3 DNA: TGTGCCAGCAGTGAGGGGACAAACAATGAGCAGTTCTTC
CDR3 protein: CASSEGTNNEQFF

V gene: TRBV9
D gene: NA
clone size: NA
J gene: TRBJ2-7
CDR3 DNA: TGTGCCAGCAGCCCCCGGGGGCCGTTGGCCTACGAGCAGTACTTC
CDR3 protein: CASSPRGPLAYEQYF